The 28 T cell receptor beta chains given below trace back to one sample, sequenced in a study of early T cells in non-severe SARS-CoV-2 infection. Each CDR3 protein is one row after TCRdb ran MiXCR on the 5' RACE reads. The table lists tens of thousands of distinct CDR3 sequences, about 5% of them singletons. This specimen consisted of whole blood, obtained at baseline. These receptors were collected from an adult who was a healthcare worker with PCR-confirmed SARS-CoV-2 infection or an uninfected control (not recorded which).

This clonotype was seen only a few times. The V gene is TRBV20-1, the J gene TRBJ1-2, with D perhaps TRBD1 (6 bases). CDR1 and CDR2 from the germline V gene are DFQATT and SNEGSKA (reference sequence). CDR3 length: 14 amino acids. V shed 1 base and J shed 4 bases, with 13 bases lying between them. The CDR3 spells CSARAGARVYGYTF. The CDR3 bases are TGCAGTGCTAGAGCGGGGGCGCGGGTCTATGGCTACACCTTC.

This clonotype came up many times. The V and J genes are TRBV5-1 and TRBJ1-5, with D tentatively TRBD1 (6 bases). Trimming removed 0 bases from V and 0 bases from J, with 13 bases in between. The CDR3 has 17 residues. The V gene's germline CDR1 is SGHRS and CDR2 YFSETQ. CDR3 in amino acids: CASSLDDRSHSNQPQHF. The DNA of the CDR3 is TGCGCCAGCAGCTTGGACGACAGGTCTCATAGCAATCAGCCCCAGCATTTT.

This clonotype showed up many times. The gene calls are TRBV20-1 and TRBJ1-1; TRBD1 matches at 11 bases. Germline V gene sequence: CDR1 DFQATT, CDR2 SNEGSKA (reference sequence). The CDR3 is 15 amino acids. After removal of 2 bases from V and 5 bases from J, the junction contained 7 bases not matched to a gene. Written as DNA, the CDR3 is TGCAGTGCTAGAAAGGGACAGGGGGGAAGAACTGAAGCTTTCTTT. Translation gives CSARKGQGGRTEAFF.

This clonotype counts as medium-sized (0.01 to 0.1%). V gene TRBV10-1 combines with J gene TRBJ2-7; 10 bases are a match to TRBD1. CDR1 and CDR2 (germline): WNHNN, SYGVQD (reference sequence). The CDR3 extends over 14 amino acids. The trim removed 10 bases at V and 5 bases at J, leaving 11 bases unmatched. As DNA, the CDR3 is TGCGCCACCCCCGGAGAGACAGGGGGCCACGAGCAGTACTTC. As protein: CATPGETGGHEQYF.

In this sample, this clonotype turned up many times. The CDR3 nucleotides are TGCAGCGTTGTAGGGCTAGCGGTCACAGATACGCAGTATTTT. As protein: CSVVGLAVTDTQYF. The V and J genes are TRBV29-1 and TRBJ2-3, with 7 positions matching TRBD2. This CDR3 is built from 14 residues. Germline trimming cut 4 bases from V and 2 bases from J; bases unmatched to any gene: 6. The germline gives CDR1 SQVTM, CDR2 ANQGSEA.

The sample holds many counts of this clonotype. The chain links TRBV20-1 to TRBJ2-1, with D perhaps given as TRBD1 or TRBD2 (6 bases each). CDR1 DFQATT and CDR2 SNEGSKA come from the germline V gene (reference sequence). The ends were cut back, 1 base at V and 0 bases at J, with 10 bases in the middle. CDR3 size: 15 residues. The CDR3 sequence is CSARAGGGSYNEQFF. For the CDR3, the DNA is TGCAGTGCTAGAGCCGGAGGGGGCTCCTACAATGAGCAGTTCTTC.

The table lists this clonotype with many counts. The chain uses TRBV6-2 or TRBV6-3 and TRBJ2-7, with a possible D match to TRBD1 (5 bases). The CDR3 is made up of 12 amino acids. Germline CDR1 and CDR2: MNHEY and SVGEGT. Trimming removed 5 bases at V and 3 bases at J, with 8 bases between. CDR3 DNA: TGTGCCAGCAGTAAGGGGTTCTACGAGCAGTACTTC. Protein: CASSKGFYEQYF.

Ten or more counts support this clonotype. In DNA form, the CDR3 reads TGTGCCAGCAGCCAAGCCACAACTAATGAAAAACTGTTTTTT. This translates into CASSQATTNEKLFF. V is TRBV3-1 and J is TRBJ1-4; D remains unclear. This CDR3 has 14 amino acids. Germline V gene lookup returns CDR1 LGHDT and CDR2 YNNKEL (reference sequence). Deletions cut 1 base from V and 0 bases from J, with 3 bases between.

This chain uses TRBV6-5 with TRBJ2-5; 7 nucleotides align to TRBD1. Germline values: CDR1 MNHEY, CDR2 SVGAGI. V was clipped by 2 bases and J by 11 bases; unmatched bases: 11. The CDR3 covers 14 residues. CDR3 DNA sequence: TGTGCCAGCAGTTACGAACAGGGGACAACCCTGCAGTACTTC. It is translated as CASSYEQGTTLQYF.

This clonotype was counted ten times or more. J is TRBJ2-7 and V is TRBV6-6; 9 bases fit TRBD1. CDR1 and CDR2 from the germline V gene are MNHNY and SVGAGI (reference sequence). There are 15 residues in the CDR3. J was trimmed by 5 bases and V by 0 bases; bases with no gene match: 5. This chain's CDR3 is CASSYSETGGNEQYF. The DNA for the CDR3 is TGTGCCAGCAGTTACTCGGAGACAGGGGGGAACGAGCAGTACTTC.

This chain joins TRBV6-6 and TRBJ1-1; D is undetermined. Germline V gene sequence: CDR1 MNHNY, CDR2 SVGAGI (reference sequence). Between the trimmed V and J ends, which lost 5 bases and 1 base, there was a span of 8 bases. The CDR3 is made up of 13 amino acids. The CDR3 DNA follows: TGTGCCAGCAGTACGACGGGGAACACTGAAGCTTTCTTT. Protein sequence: CASSTTGNTEAFF.

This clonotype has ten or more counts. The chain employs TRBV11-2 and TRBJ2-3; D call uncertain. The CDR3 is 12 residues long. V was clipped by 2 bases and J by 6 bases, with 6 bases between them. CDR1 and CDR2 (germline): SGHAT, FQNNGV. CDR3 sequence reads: CASSLSEDTQYF. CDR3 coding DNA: TGTGCCAGCAGCTTAAGTGAGGATACGCAGTATTTT.

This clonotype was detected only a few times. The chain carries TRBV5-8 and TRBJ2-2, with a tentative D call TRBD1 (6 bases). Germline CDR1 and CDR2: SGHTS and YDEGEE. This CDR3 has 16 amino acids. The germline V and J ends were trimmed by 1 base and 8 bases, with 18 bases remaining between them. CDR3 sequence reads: CASSLMDSIAVGELFF. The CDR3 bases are TGTGCCAGCAGCTTGATGGACAGCATTGCCGTTGGGGAGCTGTTTTTT.

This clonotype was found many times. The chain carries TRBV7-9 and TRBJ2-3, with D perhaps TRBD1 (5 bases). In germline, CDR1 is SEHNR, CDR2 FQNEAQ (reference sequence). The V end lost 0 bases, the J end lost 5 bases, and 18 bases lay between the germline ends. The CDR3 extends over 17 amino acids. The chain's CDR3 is CASSLALPDIRVDTQYF. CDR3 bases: TGTGCCAGCAGCTTAGCTTTGCCGGACATCAGGGTAGATACGCAGTATTTT.

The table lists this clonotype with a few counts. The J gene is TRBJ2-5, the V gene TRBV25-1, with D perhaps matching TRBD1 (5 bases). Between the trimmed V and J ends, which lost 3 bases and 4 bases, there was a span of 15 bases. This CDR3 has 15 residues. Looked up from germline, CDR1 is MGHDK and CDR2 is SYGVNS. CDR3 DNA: TGTGCCAGCAGTGATTGGTCGAAGGGGTTAGAGACCCAGTACTTC. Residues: CASSDWSKGLETQYF.

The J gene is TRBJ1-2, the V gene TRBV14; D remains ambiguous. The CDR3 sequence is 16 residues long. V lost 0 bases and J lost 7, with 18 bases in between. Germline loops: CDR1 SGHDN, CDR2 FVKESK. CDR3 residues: CASSQDESPAGRGYTF. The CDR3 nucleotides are TGTGCCAGCAGCCAAGATGAGTCCCCCGCTGGCCGTGGCTACACCTTC.

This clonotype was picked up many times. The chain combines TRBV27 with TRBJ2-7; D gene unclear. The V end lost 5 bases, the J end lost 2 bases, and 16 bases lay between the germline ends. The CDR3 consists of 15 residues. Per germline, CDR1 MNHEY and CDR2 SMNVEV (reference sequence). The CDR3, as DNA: TGTGCCAGCAGTGCCACGGCAGGAGAAACCTACGAGCAGTACTTC. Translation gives CASSATAGETYEQYF.

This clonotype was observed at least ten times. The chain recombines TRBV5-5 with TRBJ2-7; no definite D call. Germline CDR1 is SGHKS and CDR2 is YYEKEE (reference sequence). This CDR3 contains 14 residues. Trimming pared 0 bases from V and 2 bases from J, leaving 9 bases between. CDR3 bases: TGTGCCAGCAGCTTGGGCCAGTACACCTACGAGCAGTACTTC. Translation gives CASSLGQYTYEQYF.

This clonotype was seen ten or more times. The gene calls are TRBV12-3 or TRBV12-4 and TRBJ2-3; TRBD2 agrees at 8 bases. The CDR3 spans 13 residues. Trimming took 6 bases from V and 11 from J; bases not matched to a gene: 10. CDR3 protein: CASSPYGLAGQYF. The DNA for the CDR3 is TGTGCCAGCAGCCCATACGGGCTAGCGGGGCAGTATTTT.

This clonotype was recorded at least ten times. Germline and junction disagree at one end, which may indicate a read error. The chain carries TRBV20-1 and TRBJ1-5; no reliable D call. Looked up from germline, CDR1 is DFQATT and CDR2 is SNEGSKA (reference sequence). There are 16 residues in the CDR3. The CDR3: CNARGTTLNPLKPQHF. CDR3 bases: TGCAATGCTAGAGGAACCACCCTAAACCCTCTTAAGCCCCAGCATTTT.

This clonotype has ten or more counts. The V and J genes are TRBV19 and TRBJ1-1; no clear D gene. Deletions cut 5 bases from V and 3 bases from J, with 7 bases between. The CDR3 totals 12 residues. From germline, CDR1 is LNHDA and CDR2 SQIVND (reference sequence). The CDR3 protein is CASSPYDTEAFF. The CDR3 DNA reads TGTGCCAGTAGTCCTTACGACACTGAAGCTTTCTTT.

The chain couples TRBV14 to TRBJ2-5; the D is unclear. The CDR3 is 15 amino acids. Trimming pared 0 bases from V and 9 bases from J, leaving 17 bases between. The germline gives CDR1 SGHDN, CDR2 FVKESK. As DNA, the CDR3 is TGTGCCAGCAGCCAAGACCTTTCGGGCCAAGTGGCCCAGTACTTC. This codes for CASSQDLSGQVAQYF. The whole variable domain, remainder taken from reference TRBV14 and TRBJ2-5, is EAGVTQFPSHSVIEKGQTVTLRCDPISGHDNLYWYRRVMGKEIKFLLHFVKESKQDESGMPNNRFLAERTGGTYSTLKVQPAELEDSGVYFCASSQDLSGQVAQYFGPGTRLLVL.

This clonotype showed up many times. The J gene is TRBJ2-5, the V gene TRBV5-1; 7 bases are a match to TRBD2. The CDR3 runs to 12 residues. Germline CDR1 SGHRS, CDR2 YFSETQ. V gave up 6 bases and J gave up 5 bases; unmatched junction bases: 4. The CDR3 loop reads CASKAGEETQYF. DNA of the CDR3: TGCGCCAGCAAGGCGGGAGAGGAGACCCAGTACTTC. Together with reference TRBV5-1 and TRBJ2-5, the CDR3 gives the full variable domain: KAGVTQTPRYLIKTRGQQVTLSCSPISGHRSVSWYQQTPGQGLQFLFEYFSETQRNKGNFPGRFSGRQFSNSRSEMNVSTLELGDSALYLCASKAGEETQYFGPGTRLLVL.

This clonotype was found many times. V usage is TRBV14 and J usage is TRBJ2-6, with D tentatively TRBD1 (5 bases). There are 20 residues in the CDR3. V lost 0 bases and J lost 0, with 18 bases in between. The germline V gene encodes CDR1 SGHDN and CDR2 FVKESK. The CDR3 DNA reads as TGTGCCAGCAGCCAAGACGTCATGGGGCGCCGAAACTCTGGGGCCAACGTCCTGACTTTC. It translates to CASSQDVMGRRNSGANVLTF.

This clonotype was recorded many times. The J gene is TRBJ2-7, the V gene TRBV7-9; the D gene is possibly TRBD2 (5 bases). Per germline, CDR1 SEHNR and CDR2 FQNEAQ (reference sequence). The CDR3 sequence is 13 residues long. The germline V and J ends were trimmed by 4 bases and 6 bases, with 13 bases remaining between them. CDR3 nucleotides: TGTGCCAGCAGCTCGGAGGACTCTTCCGAGCAGTACTTC. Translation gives CASSSEDSSEQYF.

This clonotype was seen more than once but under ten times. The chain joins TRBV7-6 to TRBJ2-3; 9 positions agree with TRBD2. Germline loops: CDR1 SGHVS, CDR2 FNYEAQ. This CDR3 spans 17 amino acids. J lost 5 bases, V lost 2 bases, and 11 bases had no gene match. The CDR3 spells CASSLTHSGRGEDTQYF. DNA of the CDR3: TGTGCCAGCAGCTTAACCCATAGCGGGAGAGGTGAAGATACGCAGTATTTT.

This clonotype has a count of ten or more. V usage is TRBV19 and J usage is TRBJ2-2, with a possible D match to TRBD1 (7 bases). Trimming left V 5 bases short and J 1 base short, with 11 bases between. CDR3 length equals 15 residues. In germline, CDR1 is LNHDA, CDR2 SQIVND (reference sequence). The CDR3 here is CASSAGQMNTGELFF. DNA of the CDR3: TGTGCCAGTAGTGCGGGACAGATGAACACCGGGGAGCTGTTTTTT.

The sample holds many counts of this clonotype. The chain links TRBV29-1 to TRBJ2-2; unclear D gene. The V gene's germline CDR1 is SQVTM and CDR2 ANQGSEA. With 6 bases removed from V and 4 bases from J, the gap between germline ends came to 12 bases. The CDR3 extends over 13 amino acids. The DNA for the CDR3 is TGCAGCGTCCCGACCGGGTTCACCGGGGAGCTGTTTTTT. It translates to CSVPTGFTGELFF.